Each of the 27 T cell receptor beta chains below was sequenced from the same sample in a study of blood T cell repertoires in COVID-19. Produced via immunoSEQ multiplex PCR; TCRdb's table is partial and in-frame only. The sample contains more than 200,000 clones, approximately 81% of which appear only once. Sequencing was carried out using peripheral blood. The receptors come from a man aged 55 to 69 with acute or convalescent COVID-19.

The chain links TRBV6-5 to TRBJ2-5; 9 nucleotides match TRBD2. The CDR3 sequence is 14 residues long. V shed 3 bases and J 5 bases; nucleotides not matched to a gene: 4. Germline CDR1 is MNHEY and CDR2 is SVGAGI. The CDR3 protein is CASSYAGTSETQYF. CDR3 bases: TGTGCCAGCAGTTATGCCGGGACTAGCGAGACCCAGTACTTC.

In nucleotides, the CDR3 is TGCAGCGTTGAACAGGGGCCTAGCGGGAGCACAGATACGCAGTATTTT. Translating it yields CSVEQGPSGSTDTQYF. This rearrangement joins TRBV29-1 to TRBJ2-3, with 8 bases matching TRBD2. CDR3 length equals 16 residues. CDR1 and CDR2 (germline): SQVTM, ANQGSEA. V trimming: 2 bases; J trimming: 0 bases; junction bases outside the gene matches: 7.

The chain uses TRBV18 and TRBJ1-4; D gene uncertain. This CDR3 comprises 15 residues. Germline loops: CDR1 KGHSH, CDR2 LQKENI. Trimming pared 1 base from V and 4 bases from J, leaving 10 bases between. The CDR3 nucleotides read TGTGCCAGCTCACCACGGGAGGGTATTAATGAAAAACTGTTTTTT. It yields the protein CASSPREGINEKLFF.

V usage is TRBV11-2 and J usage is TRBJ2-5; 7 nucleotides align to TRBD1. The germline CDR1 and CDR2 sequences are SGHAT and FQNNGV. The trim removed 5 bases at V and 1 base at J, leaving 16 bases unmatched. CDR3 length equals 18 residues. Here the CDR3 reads CASSVGRHTGVPQETQYF. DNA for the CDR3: TGTGCCAGCAGCGTAGGGAGACATACAGGGGTCCCCCAAGAGACCCAGTACTTC.

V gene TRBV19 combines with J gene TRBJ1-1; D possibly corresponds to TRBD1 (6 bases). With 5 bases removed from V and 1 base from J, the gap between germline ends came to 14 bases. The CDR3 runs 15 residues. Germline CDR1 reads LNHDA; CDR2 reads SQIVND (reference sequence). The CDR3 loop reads CASSLGTQGNTEAFF. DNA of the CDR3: TGTGCCAGTAGTCTCGGTACACAGGGGAACACTGAAGCTTTCTTT.

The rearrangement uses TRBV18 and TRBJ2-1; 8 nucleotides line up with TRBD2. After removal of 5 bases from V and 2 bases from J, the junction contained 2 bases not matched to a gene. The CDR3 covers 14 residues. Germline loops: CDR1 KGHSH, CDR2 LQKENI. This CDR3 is CASSLLAAYNEQFF. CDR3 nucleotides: TGTGCCAGCTCATTACTAGCGGCCTACAATGAGCAGTTCTTC.

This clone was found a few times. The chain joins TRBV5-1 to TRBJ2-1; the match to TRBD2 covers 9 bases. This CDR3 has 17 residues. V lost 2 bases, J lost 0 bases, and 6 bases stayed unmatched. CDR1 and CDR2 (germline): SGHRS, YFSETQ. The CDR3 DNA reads TGCGCCAGCAGCTTAAGGACTAGCGCGAGCTCCTACAATGAGCAGTTCTTC. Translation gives CASSLRTSASSYNEQFF. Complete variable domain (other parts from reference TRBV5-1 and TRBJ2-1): KAGVTQTPRYLIKTRGQQVTLSCSPISGHRSVSWYQQTPGQGLQFLFEYFSETQRNKGNFPGRFSGRQFSNSRSEMNVSTLELGDSALYLCASSLRTSASSYNEQFFGPGTRLTVL.

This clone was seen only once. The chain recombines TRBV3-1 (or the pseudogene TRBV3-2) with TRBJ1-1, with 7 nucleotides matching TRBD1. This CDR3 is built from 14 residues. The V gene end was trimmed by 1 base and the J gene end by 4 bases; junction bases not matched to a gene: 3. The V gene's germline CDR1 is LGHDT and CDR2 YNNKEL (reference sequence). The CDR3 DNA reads TGTGCCAGCAGCCAAGCAACAGGGGCCACTGAAGCTTTCTTT. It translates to CASSQATGATEAFF.

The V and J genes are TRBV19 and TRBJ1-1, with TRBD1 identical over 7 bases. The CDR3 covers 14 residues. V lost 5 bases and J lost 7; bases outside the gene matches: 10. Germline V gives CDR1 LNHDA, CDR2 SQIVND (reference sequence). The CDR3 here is CASSSWTGRSEAFF. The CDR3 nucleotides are TGTGCCAGTAGTTCGTGGACAGGACGTAGTGAAGCTTTCTTT.

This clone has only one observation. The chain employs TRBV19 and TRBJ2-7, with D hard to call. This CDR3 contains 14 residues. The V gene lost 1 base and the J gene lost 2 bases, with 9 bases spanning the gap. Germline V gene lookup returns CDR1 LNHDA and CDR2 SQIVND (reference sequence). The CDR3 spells CASSIGGAPYEQYF. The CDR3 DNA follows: TGTGCCAGTAGTATAGGTGGAGCACCCTACGAGCAGTACTTC.

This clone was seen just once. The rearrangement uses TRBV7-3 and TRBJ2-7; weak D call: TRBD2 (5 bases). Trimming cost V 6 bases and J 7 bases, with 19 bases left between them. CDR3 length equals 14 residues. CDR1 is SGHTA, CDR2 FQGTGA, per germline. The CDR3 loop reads CASRETRSRGEQYF. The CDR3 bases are TGTGCCAGCAGGGAAACGCGGTCCCGAGGGGAGCAGTACTTC.

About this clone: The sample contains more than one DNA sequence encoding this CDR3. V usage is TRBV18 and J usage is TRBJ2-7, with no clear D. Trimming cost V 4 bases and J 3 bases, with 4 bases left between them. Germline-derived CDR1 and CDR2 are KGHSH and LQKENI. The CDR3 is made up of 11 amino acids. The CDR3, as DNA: TGTGCCAGCTCACTCAGCTACGAGCAGTACTTC. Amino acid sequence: CASSLSYEQYF.

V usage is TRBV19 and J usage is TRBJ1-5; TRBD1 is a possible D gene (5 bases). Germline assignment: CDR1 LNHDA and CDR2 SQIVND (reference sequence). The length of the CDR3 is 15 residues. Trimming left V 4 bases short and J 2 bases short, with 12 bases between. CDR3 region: CASSTRASGNQPQHF. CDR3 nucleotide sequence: TGTGCCAGTAGTACCAGGGCATCGGGCAATCAGCCCCAGCATTTT.

The CDR3 DNA is TGCGCCAGCAGGAAGGAAAGGGGGTGGAGGACTAATGAAAAACTGTTTTTT. As protein: CASRKERGWRTNEKLFF. This sequence joins TRBV4-1 and TRBJ1-4; weak D call: TRBD1 (6 bases). This CDR3 is 17 amino acids long. Trimming removed 6 bases from V and 2 bases from J, with 19 bases in between. The germline CDR1 and CDR2 sequences are MGHRA and YSYEKL.

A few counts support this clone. This CDR3 reads CASSIPGLPTGELFF. CDR3 DNA: TGTGCCAGTAGTATACCGGGACTGCCCACCGGGGAGCTGTTTTTT. This chain connects TRBV19 to TRBJ2-2; TRBD2 is a possible D gene (6 bases). Germline CDR1 is LNHDA and CDR2 is SQIVND (reference sequence). The length of the CDR3 is 15 residues. V was shortened by 2 bases and J by 4 bases, with 11 bases between the two germline ends.

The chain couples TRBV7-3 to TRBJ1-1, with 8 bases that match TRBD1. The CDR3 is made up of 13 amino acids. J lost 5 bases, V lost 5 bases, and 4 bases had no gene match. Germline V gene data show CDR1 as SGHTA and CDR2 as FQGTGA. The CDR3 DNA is TGTGCCAGCAGCCAGCAGGGGGCAACTGAAGCTTTCTTT. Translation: CASSQQGATEAFF.

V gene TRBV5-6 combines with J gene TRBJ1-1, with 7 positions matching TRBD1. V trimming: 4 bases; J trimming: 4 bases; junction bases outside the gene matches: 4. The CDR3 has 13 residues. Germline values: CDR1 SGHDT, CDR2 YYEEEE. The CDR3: CASSRDRATEAFF. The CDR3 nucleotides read TGTGCCAGCAGCCGTGACAGGGCCACTGAAGCTTTCTTT.

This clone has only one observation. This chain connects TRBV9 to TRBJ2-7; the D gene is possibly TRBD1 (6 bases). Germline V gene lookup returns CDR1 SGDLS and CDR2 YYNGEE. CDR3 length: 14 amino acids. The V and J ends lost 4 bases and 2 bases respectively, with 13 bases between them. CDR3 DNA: TGTGCCAGCAGCTCCAGGGACATACCCTACGAGCAGTACTTC. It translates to CASSSRDIPYEQYF.

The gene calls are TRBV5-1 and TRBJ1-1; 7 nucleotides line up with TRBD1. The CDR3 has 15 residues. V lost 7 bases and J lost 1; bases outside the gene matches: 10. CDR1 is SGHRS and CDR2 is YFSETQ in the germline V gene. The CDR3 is CASFRLGQSNTEAFF. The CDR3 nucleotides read TGCGCCAGCTTTCGCCTGGGACAGTCGAACACTGAAGCTTTCTTT. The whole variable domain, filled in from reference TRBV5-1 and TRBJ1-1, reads KAGVTQTPRYLIKTRGQQVTLSCSPISGHRSVSWYQQTPGQGLQFLFEYFSETQRNKGNFPGRFSGRQFSNSRSEMNVSTLELGDSALYLCASFRLGQSNTEAFFGQGTRLTVV.

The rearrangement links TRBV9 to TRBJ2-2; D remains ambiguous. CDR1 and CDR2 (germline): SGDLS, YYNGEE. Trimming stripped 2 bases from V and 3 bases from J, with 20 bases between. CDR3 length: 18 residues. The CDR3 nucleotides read TGTGCCAGCAGCGTCGTATCGAGCGTATTATTGGACACCGGGGAGCTGTTTTTT. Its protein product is CASSVVSSVLLDTGELFF.

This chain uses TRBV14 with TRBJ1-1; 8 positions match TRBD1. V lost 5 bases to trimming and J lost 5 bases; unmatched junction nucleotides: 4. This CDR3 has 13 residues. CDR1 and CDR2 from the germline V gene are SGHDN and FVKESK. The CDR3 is CASSDRGLTEAFF. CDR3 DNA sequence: TGTGCCAGCAGCGACAGGGGACTGACTGAAGCTTTCTTT.

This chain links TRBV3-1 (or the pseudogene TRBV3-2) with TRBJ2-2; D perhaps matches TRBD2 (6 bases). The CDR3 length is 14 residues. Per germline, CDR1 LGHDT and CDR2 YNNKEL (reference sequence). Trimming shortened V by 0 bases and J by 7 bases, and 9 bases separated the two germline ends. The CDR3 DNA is TGTGCCAGCAGCCAAGAGGGGGGTGGCGGGGAGCTGTTTTTT. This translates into CASSQEGGGGELFF.

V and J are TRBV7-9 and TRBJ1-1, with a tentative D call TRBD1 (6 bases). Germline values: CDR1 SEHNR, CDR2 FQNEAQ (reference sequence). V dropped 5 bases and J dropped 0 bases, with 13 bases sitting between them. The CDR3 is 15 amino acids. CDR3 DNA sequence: TGTGCCAGCAGCCGACCGACAGGATTGAACACTGAAGCTTTCTTT. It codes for CASSRPTGLNTEAFF. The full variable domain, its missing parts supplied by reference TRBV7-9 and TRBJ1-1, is DTGVSQNPRHKITKRGQNVTFRCDPISEHNRLYWYRQTLGQGPEFLTYFQNEAQLEKSRLLSDRFSAERPKGSFSTLEIQRTEQGDSAMYLCASSRPTGLNTEAFFGQGTRLTVV.

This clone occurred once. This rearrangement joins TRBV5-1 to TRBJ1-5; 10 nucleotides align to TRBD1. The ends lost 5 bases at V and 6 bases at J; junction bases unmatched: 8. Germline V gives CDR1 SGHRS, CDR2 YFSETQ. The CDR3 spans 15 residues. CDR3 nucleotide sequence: TGCGCCAGCAGAGAGACAGGGGGCACGGGTCAGCCCCAGCATTTT. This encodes CASRETGGTGQPQHF. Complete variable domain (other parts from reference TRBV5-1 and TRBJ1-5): KAGVTQTPRYLIKTRGQQVTLSCSPISGHRSVSWYQQTPGQGLQFLFEYFSETQRNKGNFPGRFSGRQFSNSRSEMNVSTLELGDSALYLCASRETGGTGQPQHFGDGTRLSIL.

CDR3 bases: TGTGCCAGCACCGCCCCTAGCTCCTACAATGAGCAGTTCTTC. Encoded protein: CASTAPSSYNEQFF. This chain joins TRBV6-6 and TRBJ2-1; D unclear. This CDR3 is 14 amino acids long. Deletions cut 7 bases from V and 0 bases from J, with 10 bases between. Per the germline V gene, CDR1 is MNHNY and CDR2 is SVGAGI (reference sequence).

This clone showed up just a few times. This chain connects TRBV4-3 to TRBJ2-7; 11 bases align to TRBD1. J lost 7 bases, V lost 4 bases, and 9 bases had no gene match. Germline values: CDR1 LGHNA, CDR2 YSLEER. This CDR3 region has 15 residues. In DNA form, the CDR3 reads TGCGCCAGCAGCCCGCGGACAGGGGGCTCGAGGGAGCAGTACTTC. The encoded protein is CASSPRTGGSREQYF.

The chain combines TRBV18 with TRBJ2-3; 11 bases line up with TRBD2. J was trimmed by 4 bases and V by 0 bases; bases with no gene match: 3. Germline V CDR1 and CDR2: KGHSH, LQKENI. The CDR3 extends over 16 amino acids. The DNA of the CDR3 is TGTGCCAGCTCACCACCGCTAGCGGGGGGCGCAGATACGCAGTATTTT. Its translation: CASSPPLAGGADTQYF.